One and the same sample provided the 20 T cell receptor beta chains below, sequenced in a study of T cell responses to AZD1222 COVID-19 vaccine. Sequenced by immunoSEQ multiplex PCR; TCRdb stores in-frame clones only, minus some. The sample lists about 180,000 clones; about 92% were seen once. Material: peripheral blood, obtained on day 0 of AZD1222 vaccination. The receptor set was obtained from an adult in good health.

This clone showed up just once. The chain joins TRBV5-6 to TRBJ1-2; 7 nucleotides match TRBD1. Trimming at V came to 2 bases and at J to 4 bases, leaving 8 bases not matched to a gene. The CDR3 is 15 amino acids. The germline V gene has CDR1 SGHDT and CDR2 YYEEEE. CDR3 coding DNA: TGTGCCAGCAGCTTACCGGCGCGGGACAGCTATGGCTACACCTTC. It specifies CASSLPARDSYGYTF. Combining the CDR3 with reference TRBV5-6 and TRBJ1-2 gives the whole variable domain DAGVTQSPTHLIKTRGQQVTLRCSPKSGHDTVSWYQQALGQGPQFIFQYYEEEERQRGNFPDRFSGHQFPNYSSELNVNALLLGDSALYLCASSLPARDSYGYTFGSGTRLTVV.

Here the CDR3 DNA reads TGTGCCAGCAGCCCCCGAGGTGGCAGGAGCTCCTACGAGCAGTACTTC. This gives the protein CASSPRGGRSSYEQYF. V usage is TRBV11-1 and J usage is TRBJ2-7; D not certain. The V and J ends lost 5 bases and 0 bases respectively, with 17 bases between them. The CDR3 runs to 16 residues. CDR1 SGHAT and CDR2 FQDESV come from the germline V gene (reference sequence).

The chain recombines TRBV10-3 with TRBJ1-2; 11 bases align to TRBD1. This CDR3 region has 16 residues. In germline, CDR1 is ENHRY, CDR2 SYGVKD. V was clipped by 0 bases and J by 7 bases; unmatched bases: 7. The CDR3 spells CAISESGTGGVSGYTF. The DNA of the CDR3 is TGTGCCATCAGTGAGTCAGGGACAGGGGGAGTTTCTGGCTACACCTTC.

The chain uses TRBV15 and TRBJ2-1, with 11 bases that match TRBD2. Germline values: CDR1 LNHNV, CDR2 YYDKDF (reference sequence). Trimming removed 1 base from V and 7 bases from J; junction bases left unmatched: 9. The CDR3 is made up of 17 amino acids. The CDR3: CATSRVRFLAGGNEQFF. In DNA, the CDR3 is TGTGCCACCAGCAGAGTCCGGTTTTTAGCGGGAGGGAATGAGCAGTTCTTC.

The chain combines TRBV6-5 with TRBJ1-4, with 9 bases matching TRBD1. The CDR3 is 15 amino acids. Germline CDR1 reads MNHEY; CDR2 reads SVGAGI. Trimming at V came to 3 bases and at J to 8 bases, leaving 7 bases not matched to a gene. CDR3 coding DNA: TGTGCCAGCAGTTATTACACAGGGGGCCGGGAAAAACTGTTTTTT. As protein: CASSYYTGGREKLFF.

V is TRBV2 and J is TRBJ2-5; 16 bases are a match to TRBD2. This CDR3 is built from 16 residues. Trimming took 6 bases from V and 5 from J; bases not matched to a gene: 6. Germline V gives CDR1 SNHLY, CDR2 FYNNEI. The CDR3 loop is CASSPGLAGGWETQYF. For the CDR3, the DNA is TGTGCCAGCAGCCCGGGACTAGCGGGAGGGTGGGAGACCCAGTACTTC.

Turning to this clone: Germline is not matched at one junction end, which may reflect a read error. The chain carries TRBV3-1 (or the pseudogene TRBV3-2) and TRBJ1-4, with 7 nucleotides matching TRBD1. The CDR3 loop spans 18 amino acids. Germline V gene sequence: CDR1 LGHDT, CDR2 YNNKEL (reference sequence). The CDR3 sequence: CASSQVGFPGQEGEKLVF. The CDR3 bases are TGTGCCAGCAGCCAAGTCGGATTCCCCGGACAGGAAGGCGAAAAACTGGTTTTT.

This clone was counted only a few times. This chain connects TRBV14 to TRBJ2-2; D unresolved. The CDR3 is 13 residues long. CDR1 and CDR2 from the germline V gene are SGHDN and FVKESK. V shed 3 bases and J shed 4 bases, with 6 bases lying between them. The CDR3 coding sequence is TGTGCCAGCAGCCATAGGTCCACCGGGGAGCTGTTTTTT. It specifies CASSHRSTGELFF.

The V and J genes are TRBV27 and TRBJ1-2, with D maybe TRBD1 (5 bases). V lost 8 bases and J lost 4, with 14 bases in between. The germline V gene has CDR1 MNHEY and CDR2 SMNVEV (reference sequence). This CDR3 is built from 13 residues. The CDR3 is CASGWGGPYGYTF. In DNA, the CDR3 is TGTGCCAGCGGTTGGGGGGGTCCCTATGGCTACACCTTC.

The gene calls are TRBV6-5 and TRBJ2-2; no clear D gene. The V and J ends lost 4 bases and 4 bases respectively, with 10 bases between them. CDR1 is MNHEY, CDR2 SVGAGI, per germline. This CDR3 is 14 amino acids long. The CDR3 protein is CASSSPGVTGELFF. DNA of the CDR3: TGTGCCAGCAGTTCCCCGGGTGTCACCGGGGAGCTGTTTTTT.

CDR3 coding DNA: TGTGCCAGCAGTTTGATCCCGGGACAGGTGAACACCGGGGAGCTGTTTTTT. Amino acids: CASSLIPGQVNTGELFF. The chain is built from TRBV7-6 and TRBJ2-2, with 8 bases matching TRBD1. CDR1 and CDR2 (germline): SGHVS, FNYEAQ. The length of the CDR3 is 17 residues. The J segment lost 1 base and the V segment lost 6 bases, leaving 10 bases of the junction unmatched.

This clone was seen only once. The chain is built from TRBV2 and TRBJ1-3, with a weak D call TRBD1 (5 bases). The CDR3 runs to 15 residues. Germline V gives CDR1 SNHLY, CDR2 FYNNEI. V lost 5 bases to trimming and J lost 7 bases, with 18 bases between them. This chain's CDR3 is CASSPRVGAGNTIYF. The CDR3 coding sequence is TGTGCCAGCAGTCCCCGCGTCGGGGCGGGGAACACCATATATTTT.

The chain has TRBV19 and TRBJ2-2; no clear D. This CDR3 comprises 13 residues. V lost 6 bases, J lost 1 base, and 6 bases lay in between. CDR1 LNHDA and CDR2 SQIVND come from the germline V gene (reference sequence). CDR3 loop: CASRGENTGELFF. CDR3 bases: TGTGCCAGTAGAGGAGAGAACACCGGGGAGCTGTTTTTT.

The V gene is TRBV14, the J gene TRBJ1-2, with a possible D match to TRBD1 (5 bases). Trimming left V 4 bases short and J 0 bases short, with 15 bases between. The CDR3 extends over 16 amino acids. From germline, CDR1 is SGHDN and CDR2 FVKESK. CDR3 amino acids: CASSRASGTANYGYTF. The CDR3, as DNA: TGTGCCAGCAGCCGCGCCTCAGGGACCGCTAACTATGGCTACACCTTC.

The J gene is TRBJ1-5, the V gene TRBV5-6; D remains unclear. Germline V CDR1 and CDR2: SGHDT, YYEEEE. The CDR3 is made up of 12 amino acids. The V end lost 5 bases, the J end lost 0 bases, and 3 bases lay between the germline ends. CDR3 bases: TGTGCCAGCAGTTTTAGCAATCAGCCCCAGCATTTT. It specifies CASSFSNQPQHF.

V gene TRBV7-9 combines with J gene TRBJ1-2; a weak D match, TRBD1 (5 bases). V shed 4 bases and J shed 5 bases, with 14 bases lying between them. The CDR3 totals 14 residues. Germline V gene data show CDR1 as SEHNR and CDR2 as FQNEAQ (reference sequence). The CDR3 here is CASSSGLSWYGYTF. The DNA for the CDR3 is TGTGCCAGCAGCTCGGGACTCTCTTGGTATGGCTACACCTTC.

The J gene is TRBJ2-7, the V gene TRBV27, with 10 bases fitting TRBD1. V was clipped by 4 bases and J by 1 base; unmatched bases: 4. The CDR3 is 15 residues long. Germline CDR1 MNHEY, CDR2 SMNVEV (reference sequence). CDR3 in amino acids: CASSSGTGVSYEQYF. CDR3 coding DNA: TGTGCCAGCAGTTCGGGGACAGGGGTATCCTACGAGCAGTACTTC.

The rearrangement links TRBV6-5 to TRBJ1-5, with D possibly matching TRBD1 (5 bases). The germline V gene encodes CDR1 MNHEY and CDR2 SVGAGI. The length of the CDR3 is 15 residues. V lost 6 bases, J lost 6 bases, and 18 bases lay in between. CDR3 sequence (DNA): TGTGCCAGCAGGGCGGGCCCGGGGGAGAGTCAGCCCCAGCATTTT. This gives the protein CASRAGPGESQPQHF.

The rearrangement uses TRBV6-5 and TRBJ1-3; D may be TRBD1 (6 bases). Germline assignment: CDR1 MNHEY and CDR2 SVGAGI. This CDR3 comprises 14 residues. Between the trimmed V and J ends, which lost 6 bases and 2 bases, there was a span of 11 bases. CDR3 nucleotide sequence: TGTGCCAGCAGCCCACAGGGTACTGGAAACACCATATATTTT. Protein sequence: CASSPQGTGNTIYF.

The V gene is TRBV5-4, the J gene TRBJ2-7, with 10 bases fitting TRBD2. Trimming at V came to 6 bases and at J to 0 bases, leaving 9 bases not matched to a gene. CDR3 length: 16 residues. Germline CDR1 and CDR2: SGHNT and YYREEE (reference sequence). CDR3 bases: TGTGCCAGCACCTATGACGGGACTAGCGTCTCCTACGAGCAGTACTTC. This gives the protein CASTYDGTSVSYEQYF.